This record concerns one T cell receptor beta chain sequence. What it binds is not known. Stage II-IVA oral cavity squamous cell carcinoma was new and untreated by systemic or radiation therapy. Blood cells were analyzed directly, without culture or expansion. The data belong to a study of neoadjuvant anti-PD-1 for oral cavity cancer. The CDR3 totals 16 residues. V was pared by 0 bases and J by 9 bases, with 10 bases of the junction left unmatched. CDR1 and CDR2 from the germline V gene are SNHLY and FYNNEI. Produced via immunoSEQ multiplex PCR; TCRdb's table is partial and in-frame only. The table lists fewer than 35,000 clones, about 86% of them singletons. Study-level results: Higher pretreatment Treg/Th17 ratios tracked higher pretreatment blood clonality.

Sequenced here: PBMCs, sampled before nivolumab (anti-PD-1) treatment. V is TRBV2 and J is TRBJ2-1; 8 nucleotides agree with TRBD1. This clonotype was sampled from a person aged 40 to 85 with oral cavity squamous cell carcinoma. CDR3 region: CASSEAPPRTGTEQFF. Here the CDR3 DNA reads TGTGCCAGCAGTGAAGCCCCACCCCGGACAGGGACTGAGCAGTTCTTC.